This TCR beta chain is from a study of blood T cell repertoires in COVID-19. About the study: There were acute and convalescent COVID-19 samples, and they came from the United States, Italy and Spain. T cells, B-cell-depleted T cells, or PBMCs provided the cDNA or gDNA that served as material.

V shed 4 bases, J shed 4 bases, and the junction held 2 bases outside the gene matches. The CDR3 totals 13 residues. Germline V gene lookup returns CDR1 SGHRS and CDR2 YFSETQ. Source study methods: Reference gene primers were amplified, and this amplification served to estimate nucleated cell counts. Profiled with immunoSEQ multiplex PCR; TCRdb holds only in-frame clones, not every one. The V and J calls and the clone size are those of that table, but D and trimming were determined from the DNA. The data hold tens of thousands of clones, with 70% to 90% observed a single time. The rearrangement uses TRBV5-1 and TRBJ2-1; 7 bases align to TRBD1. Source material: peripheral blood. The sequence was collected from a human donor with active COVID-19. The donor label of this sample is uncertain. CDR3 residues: CASSEGQYNEQFF. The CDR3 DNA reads TGCGCCAGCAGCGAGGGACAGTACAATGAGCAGTTCTTC. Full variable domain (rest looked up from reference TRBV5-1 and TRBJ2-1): KAGVTQTPRYLIKTRGQQVTLSCSPISGHRSVSWYQQTPGQGLQFLFEYFSETQRNKGNFPGRFSGRQFSNSRSEMNVSTLELGDSALYLCASSEGQYNEQFFGPGTRLTVL.